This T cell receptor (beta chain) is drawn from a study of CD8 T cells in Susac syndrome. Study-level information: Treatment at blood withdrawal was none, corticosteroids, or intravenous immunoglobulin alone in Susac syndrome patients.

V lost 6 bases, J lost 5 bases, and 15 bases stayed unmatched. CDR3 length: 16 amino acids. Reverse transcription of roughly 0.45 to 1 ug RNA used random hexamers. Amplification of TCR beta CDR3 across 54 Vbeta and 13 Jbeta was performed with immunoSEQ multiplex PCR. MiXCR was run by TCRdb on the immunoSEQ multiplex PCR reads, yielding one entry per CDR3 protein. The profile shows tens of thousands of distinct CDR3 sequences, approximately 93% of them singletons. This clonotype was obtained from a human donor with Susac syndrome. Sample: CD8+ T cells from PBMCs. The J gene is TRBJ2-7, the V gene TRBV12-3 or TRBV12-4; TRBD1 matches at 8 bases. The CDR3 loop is CASSAGPGGSPHEQYF. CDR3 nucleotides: TGTGCCAGCAGCGCGGGGCCAGGGGGCTCCCCCCACGAGCAGTACTTC.